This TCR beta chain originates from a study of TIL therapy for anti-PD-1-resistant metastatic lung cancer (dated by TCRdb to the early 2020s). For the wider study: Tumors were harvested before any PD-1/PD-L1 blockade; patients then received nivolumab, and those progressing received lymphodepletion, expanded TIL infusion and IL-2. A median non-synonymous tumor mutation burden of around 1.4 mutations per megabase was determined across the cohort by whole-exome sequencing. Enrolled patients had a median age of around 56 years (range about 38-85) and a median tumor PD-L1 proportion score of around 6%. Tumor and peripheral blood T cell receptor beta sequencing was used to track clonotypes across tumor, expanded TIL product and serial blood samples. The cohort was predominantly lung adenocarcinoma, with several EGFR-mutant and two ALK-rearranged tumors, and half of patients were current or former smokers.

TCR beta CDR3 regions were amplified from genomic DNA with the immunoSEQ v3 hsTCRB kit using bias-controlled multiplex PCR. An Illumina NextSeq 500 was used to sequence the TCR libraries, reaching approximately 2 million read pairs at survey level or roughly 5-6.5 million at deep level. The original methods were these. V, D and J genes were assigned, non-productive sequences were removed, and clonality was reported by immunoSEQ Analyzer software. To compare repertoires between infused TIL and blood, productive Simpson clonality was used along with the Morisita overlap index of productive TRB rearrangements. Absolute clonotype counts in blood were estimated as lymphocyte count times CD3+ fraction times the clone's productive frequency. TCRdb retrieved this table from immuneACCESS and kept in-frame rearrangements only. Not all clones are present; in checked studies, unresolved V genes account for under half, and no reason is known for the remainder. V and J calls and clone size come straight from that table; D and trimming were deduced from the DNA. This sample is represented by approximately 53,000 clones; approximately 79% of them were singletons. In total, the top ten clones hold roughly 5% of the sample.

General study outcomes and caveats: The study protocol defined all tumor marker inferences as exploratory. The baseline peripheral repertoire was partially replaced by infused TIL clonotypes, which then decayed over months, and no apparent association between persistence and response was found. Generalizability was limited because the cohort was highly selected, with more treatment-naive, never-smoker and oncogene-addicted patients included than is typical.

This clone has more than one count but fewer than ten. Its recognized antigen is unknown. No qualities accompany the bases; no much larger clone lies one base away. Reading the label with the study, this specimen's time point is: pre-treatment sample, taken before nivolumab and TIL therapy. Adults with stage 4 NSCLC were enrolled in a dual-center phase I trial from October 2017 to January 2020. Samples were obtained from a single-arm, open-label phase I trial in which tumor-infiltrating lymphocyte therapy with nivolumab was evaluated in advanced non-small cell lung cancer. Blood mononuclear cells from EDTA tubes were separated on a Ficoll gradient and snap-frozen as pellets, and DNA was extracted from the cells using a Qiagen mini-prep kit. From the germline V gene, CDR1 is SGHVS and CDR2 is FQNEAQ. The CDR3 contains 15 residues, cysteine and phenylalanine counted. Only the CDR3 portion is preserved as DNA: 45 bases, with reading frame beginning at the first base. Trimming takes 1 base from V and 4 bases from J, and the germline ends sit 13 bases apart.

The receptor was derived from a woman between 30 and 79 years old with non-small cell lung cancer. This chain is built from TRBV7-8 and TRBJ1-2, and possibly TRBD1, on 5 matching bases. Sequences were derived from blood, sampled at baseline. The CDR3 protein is CASSLERGAGYGYTF. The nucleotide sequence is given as TGTGCCAGCAGCTTAGAACGGGGCGCCGGCTATGGCTACACCTTC.